The next 23 T cell receptor beta chains were all read from a single sample in a study of shared clonotypes between healthy human individuals (dated by TCRdb to 2018 to 2020). Libraries came from the immunoSEQ multiplex PCR assay. The table was pulled from immuneACCESS by TCRdb, which kept in-frame rearrangements only. Such tables lose some clones; where checked, under half of the loss comes from unresolved V genes, and the rest has no known cause. This sample is represented by 550,000 to 600,000 clones; roughly 98% of them were singletons. Around 0.3% of the sample is taken by the ten largest. CD8 naive samples were obtained by positive selection for CCR7 among CD45RO-negative cells, yielding a CD45RA+CCR7+ population from which TemRA cells were excluded. The specimen sequenced was naive CD8+ T cells sorted from blood. In the paper's terms, the cell subset or site label means: CD45RA+CCR7+. These receptors were taken from a young man in good health.

The rearrangement joins TRBV11-2 to TRBJ2-2, with a tentative D call TRBD2 (5 bases). The CDR3 spans 14 residues. Trimming left V 2 bases short and J 7 bases short, with 11 bases between. Germline V gene data show CDR1 as SGHAT and CDR2 as FQNNGV. The CDR3 here is CASSLQEVDGELFF. CDR3 bases: TGTGCCAGCAGCTTACAGGAGGTTGACGGGGAGCTGTTTTTT.

The chain has TRBV27 and TRBJ2-7; TRBD1 might be the D (7 bases). Trimming took 3 bases from V and 5 from J, leaving 14 bases between them. The germline gives CDR1 MNHEY, CDR2 SMNVEV (reference sequence). This CDR3 is 14 amino acids long. As DNA, the CDR3 is TGTGCCAGCAGTTTGTCCGACAGGGAGGACGAGCAGTACTTC. This codes for CASSLSDREDEQYF.

V gene TRBV6-4 combines with J gene TRBJ2-6; 7 nucleotides match TRBD1. Trimming removed 5 bases from V and 2 bases from J; junction bases left unmatched: 6. The CDR3 has 16 residues. Germline V gene lookup returns CDR1 MRHNA and CDR2 SNTAGT. The CDR3 sequence: CASSPRTGTGANVLTF. CDR3 coding DNA: TGTGCCAGCAGTCCCCGGACAGGAACTGGGGCCAACGTCCTGACTTTC.

The chain uses TRBV10-3 and TRBJ2-3, with a weak D call TRBD2 (6 bases). Deletions cut 2 bases from V and 14 bases from J, with 11 bases between. Germline values: CDR1 ENHRY, CDR2 SYGVKD. The CDR3 loop spans 11 amino acids. CDR3: CAISEPGEWYF. For the CDR3, the DNA is TGTGCCATCAGTGAGCCGGGGGAATGGTATTTT.

The chain combines TRBV25-1 with TRBJ1-5; D is unclear. The germline V gene encodes CDR1 MGHDK and CDR2 SYGVNS. V lost 6 bases to trimming and J lost 2 bases, with 8 bases between them. The CDR3 contains 13 residues. The CDR3 sequence: CASRGGGNQPQHF. CDR3 DNA sequence: TGTGCCAGCAGGGGAGGTGGCAATCAGCCCCAGCATTTT.

The chain's CDR3 is CAWSPGRIYEQYF. The CDR3, as DNA: TGTGCCTGGAGCCCCGGGAGGATATACGAGCAGTACTTC. V usage is TRBV30 and J usage is TRBJ2-5; 7 nucleotides agree with TRBD2. The J call could be wrong; TRBJ2-7 is a better fit for the DNA end. The CDR3 loop spans 13 amino acids. Germline lookup yields CDR1 GTSNPN and CDR2 SVGIG (reference sequence).

V gene TRBV10-2 combines with J gene TRBJ2-7; D gene unclear. The CDR3 is 15 amino acids. Per germline, CDR1 WSHSY and CDR2 SAAADI. Trimming stripped 1 base from V and 0 bases from J, with 10 bases between. The chain's CDR3 is CASSELDGLSYEQYF. The DNA of the CDR3 is TGCGCCAGCAGTGAGTTGGACGGTCTCTCCTACGAGCAGTACTTC.

V gene TRBV2 combines with J gene TRBJ2-1, with D possibly TRBD1 on 6 matching bases. The CDR3 length is 15 residues. Trimming removed 6 bases at V and 10 bases at J, with 22 bases between. Per germline, CDR1 SNHLY and CDR2 FYNNEI. CDR3 in amino acids: CASRRPGQPLNEQFF. Here the CDR3 DNA reads TGTGCCAGCAGGAGGCCCGGACAGCCTTTGAACGAGCAGTTCTTC. Together with reference TRBV2 and TRBJ2-1, the CDR3 gives the full variable domain: EPEVTQTPSHQVTQMGQEVILRCVPISNHLYFYWYRQILGQKVEFLVSFYNNEISEKSEIFDDQFSVERPDGSNFTLKIRSTKLEDSAMYFCASRRPGQPLNEQFFGPGTRLTVL.

This chain joins TRBV5-1 and TRBJ2-5; no firm D call. The germline V and J ends were trimmed by 0 bases and 4 bases, with 13 bases remaining between them. The CDR3 totals 15 residues. Germline lookup yields CDR1 SGHRS and CDR2 YFSETQ. The CDR3: CASSLVNSVGETQYF. DNA for the CDR3: TGCGCCAGCAGCTTGGTGAACAGTGTGGGAGAGACCCAGTACTTC.

This clone was picked up a small number of times. V gene TRBV2 combines with J gene TRBJ1-5, with TRBD1 matching over 7 bases. This CDR3 contains 16 residues. J gave up 7 bases and V 3 bases, and 12 bases lay outside the gene matches. CDR1 SNHLY and CDR2 FYNNEI come from the germline V gene. CDR3 residues: CASSDQITGDGQPQHF. The CDR3 region has the DNA TGTGCCAGCAGTGACCAAATCACAGGGGACGGACAGCCCCAGCATTTT.

This sequence joins TRBV29-1 and TRBJ2-7; D call uncertain. Trimming pared 4 bases from V and 2 bases from J, leaving 12 bases between. Germline V lookup: CDR1 SQVTM, CDR2 ANQGSEA. This CDR3 has 13 residues. Here the CDR3 reads CSVASANTYEQYF. The CDR3 region has the DNA TGCAGCGTTGCCAGCGCTAACACCTACGAGCAGTACTTC.

The chain links TRBV27 to TRBJ2-7; D tentatively reads TRBD1 or TRBD2 (5 bases each). The V end lost 4 bases, the J end lost 2 bases, and 12 bases lay between the germline ends. Germline assignment: CDR1 MNHEY and CDR2 SMNVEV (reference sequence). This CDR3 is built from 14 residues. The CDR3 protein is CASSSGGYTYEQYF. The CDR3 coding sequence is TGTGCCAGCAGTTCTGGGGGTTATACCTACGAGCAGTACTTC.

J is TRBJ2-7 and V is TRBV29-1; perhaps D is TRBD1 or TRBD2 (5 bases each). Deletions cut 0 bases from V and 7 bases from J, with 13 bases between. Germline V gene sequence: CDR1 SQVTM, CDR2 ANQGSEA. The CDR3 covers 13 residues. In DNA, the CDR3 is TGCAGCGTTGAAGATGGGGGATCGGGGGAGCAGTACTTC. It codes for CSVEDGGSGEQYF.

The chain has TRBV5-5 and TRBJ2-1, with 15 bases lining up with TRBD2. The CDR3 extends over 18 amino acids. Germline CDR1 and CDR2: SGHKS and YYEKEE (reference sequence). J lost 4 bases, V lost 4 bases, and 9 bases had no gene match. The chain's CDR3 is CASSPGTSGRRGYNEQFF. The CDR3 bases are TGTGCCAGCAGCCCAGGGACTAGCGGGAGGAGGGGGTACAATGAGCAGTTCTTC.

The chain carries TRBV14 and TRBJ2-7, with a possible D match to TRBD2 (6 bases). Trimming took 0 bases from V and 3 from J, leaving 15 bases between them. The CDR3 loop spans 16 amino acids. CDR1 and CDR2 (germline): SGHDN, FVKESK. The CDR3 DNA sequence: TGTGCCAGCAGCCAAGATTCTGGAGGGTGGGTCTACGAGCAGTACTTC. It encodes CASSQDSGGWVYEQYF.

The CDR3 nucleotides are TGTGCCAGCAGGAGGACAGGGTTAGGCGAAAAACTGTTTTTT. Its protein is CASRRTGLGEKLFF. The chain joins TRBV28 to TRBJ1-4; 8 nucleotides agree with TRBD1. This CDR3 comprises 14 residues. J gave up 8 bases and V 6 bases, and 8 bases lay outside the gene matches. Germline-derived CDR1 and CDR2 are MDHEN and SYDVKM.

This sequence joins TRBV27 and TRBJ1-2; 9 nucleotides line up with TRBD1. Germline-derived CDR1 and CDR2 are MNHEY and SMNVEV (reference sequence). The CDR3 has 15 residues. Trimming removed 0 bases from V and 3 bases from J; junction bases left unmatched: 2. The CDR3 sequence is CASSLSGQGDYGYTF. CDR3 sequence (DNA): TGTGCCAGCAGTTTATCGGGACAGGGAGACTATGGCTACACCTTC.

The chain is built from TRBV1 and TRBJ2-7; TRBD2, as called in the table, went unchecked against the DNA. TRBV1 has pseudogene status. The CDR3 extends over 13 amino acids. CDR3 DNA: TGCACCAGCAGCCAAGGACTCTCCTACGAGCAGTACTTC. It is translated as CTSSQGLSYEQYF.

The J gene is TRBJ2-7, the V gene TRBV5-1; 14 bases match TRBD2. The V segment lost 5 bases and the J segment 0 bases; nucleotides outside the gene matches: 4. There are 16 residues in the CDR3. Per the germline V gene, CDR1 is SGHRS and CDR2 is YFSETQ. The CDR3 is CASRGTSGSSSYEQYF. The CDR3 nucleotides are TGCGCCAGCAGAGGGACTAGCGGGAGCTCCTCCTACGAGCAGTACTTC.

The chain combines TRBV5-6 with TRBJ2-7; D might be TRBD1 (6 bases). From germline, CDR1 is SGHDT and CDR2 YYEEEE. V was cut by 2 bases and J by 2 bases, with 8 bases left in between. CDR3 length: 13 amino acids. DNA of the CDR3: TGTGCCAGCAGCTTCGGGACAACCTACGAGCAGTACTTC. Its protein is CASSFGTTYEQYF. The full variable domain, with the rest looked up from reference TRBV5-6 and TRBJ2-7, is DAGVTQSPTHLIKTRGQQVTLRCSPKSGHDTVSWYQQALGQGPQFIFQYYEEEERQRGNFPDRFSGHQFPNYSSELNVNALLLGDSALYLCASSFGTTYEQYFGPGTRLTVT.

The chain employs TRBV9 and TRBJ1-2; D is possibly TRBD1 (6 bases). V lost 3 bases and J lost 4, with 16 bases in between. The CDR3 length is 15 residues. CDR1 is SGDLS, CDR2 YYNGEE, per germline. CDR3 nucleotides: TGTGCCAGCAGCGCCGAGGGACACTTACTCTATGGCTACACCTTC. It specifies CASSAEGHLLYGYTF.

The chain has TRBV27 and TRBJ2-7; a possible D gene is TRBD1 (5 bases). V gave up 3 bases and J gave up 4 bases, with 16 bases separating them. The CDR3 is 15 residues long. Per the germline V gene, CDR1 is MNHEY and CDR2 is SMNVEV (reference sequence). In DNA form, the CDR3 reads TGTGCCAGCAGTTTTCAGGGAATCTCCGGGTACGAGCAGTACTTC. Translated: CASSFQGISGYEQYF.

This chain uses TRBV9 with TRBJ2-4, with D maybe TRBD1 (6 bases). V was shortened by 4 bases and J by 0 bases, with 14 bases between the two germline ends. The CDR3 is made up of 16 amino acids. The germline CDR1 and CDR2 sequences are SGDLS and YYNGEE. The CDR3 loop is CASSPPDSLAKNIQYF. The CDR3 DNA reads as TGTGCCAGCAGCCCCCCGGACAGCTTAGCCAAAAACATTCAGTACTTC.